What follows are 12 T cell receptor beta chains derived from one specimen sequenced in a study of blood T cell repertoires in COVID-19 (dated by TCRdb to about 2020). Library preparation employed the immunoSEQ multiplex PCR assay. TCRdb took over this immuneACCESS table, retaining in-frame rearrangements with V and J assigned. Such tables are incomplete; in checked studies, under half of the missing clones stem from an unresolved V gene, and the remainder is unexplained. This sample lists approximately 350,000 clones; more than 75% were detected once. The ten largest account for about 6.9% of the sample. The sequenced material came from peripheral blood. The receptors come from a woman between 45 and 65 years old with COVID-19, enrolled during active disease.

V is TRBV3-1 (or the pseudogene TRBV3-2) and J is TRBJ1-1; D is unresolved. Germline CDR1 is LGHDT and CDR2 is YNNKEL (reference sequence). V dropped 0 bases and J dropped 8 bases, with 7 bases sitting between them. The CDR3 sequence is 12 residues long. The CDR3, as DNA: TGTGCCAGCAGCCAAGATGGGGAGGAAGCTTTCTTT. Protein sequence: CASSQDGEEAFF.

This rearrangement joins TRBV5-1 to TRBJ1-1, with D possibly TRBD1 on 6 matching bases. CDR1 is SGHRS and CDR2 is YFSETQ in the germline V gene. With 4 bases removed from V and 1 base from J, the gap between germline ends came to 11 bases. The CDR3 has 14 amino acids. The CDR3 nucleotides are TGCGCCAGCAGCGTACAGGGCACGAACACTGAAGCTTTCTTT. Residues: CASSVQGTNTEAFF.

CDR3 sequence: CASSLVRGGGDTQYF. Written as DNA, the CDR3 is TGTGCCAGCAGCTTAGTTCGGGGAGGGGGGGATACGCAGTATTTT. The chain recombines TRBV7-6 with TRBJ2-3; possible D gene TRBD2, 7 bases. The CDR3 has 15 amino acids. The V end lost 1 base, the J end lost 6 bases, and 14 bases lay between the germline ends. Germline V gene lookup returns CDR1 SGHVS and CDR2 FNYEAQ.

The chain recombines TRBV28 with TRBJ2-7; no reliable D call. V gave up 6 bases and J gave up 3 bases, with 9 bases separating them. The V gene's germline CDR1 is MDHEN and CDR2 SYDVKM. The CDR3 runs to 12 residues. The CDR3 here is CASSTWLYEQYF. In DNA, the CDR3 is TGTGCCAGCAGCACATGGCTCTACGAGCAGTACTTC.

V gene TRBV18 combines with J gene TRBJ2-7, with D possibly being TRBD2 (5 bases). The V and J ends lost 2 bases and 2 bases respectively, with 10 bases between them. The germline CDR1 and CDR2 sequences are KGHSH and LQKENI. CDR3 size: 14 residues. CDR3 amino acids: CASSPNRDAYEQYF. Here the CDR3 DNA reads TGTGCCAGCTCACCAAACCGGGATGCCTACGAGCAGTACTTC.

This chain connects TRBV3-1 (or the pseudogene TRBV3-2) to TRBJ1-2, with 9 bases aligning to TRBD1. CDR1 and CDR2 from the germline V gene are LGHDT and YNNKEL (reference sequence). The trim removed 4 bases at V and 13 bases at J, leaving 16 bases unmatched. The CDR3 contains 15 residues. The CDR3 region has the DNA TGTGCCAGCAGCCTCAATCCGGGACAGGGTATTTCTCCCACCTTC. Translation gives CASSLNPGQGISPTF.

The chain uses TRBV18 and TRBJ1-1; TRBD1 is a possible D gene (6 bases). CDR3 length: 15 amino acids. Germline V gene sequence: CDR1 KGHSH, CDR2 LQKENI. The germline V and J ends were trimmed by 3 bases and 4 bases, with 15 bases remaining between them. Written as DNA, the CDR3 is TGTGCCAGCTCACCCGCGGGGGGGGGCTTCACTGAAGCTTTCTTT. Amino acids: CASSPAGGGFTEAFF.

The rearrangement joins TRBV27 to TRBJ2-2, with TRBD2 as a possible D gene (5 bases). This CDR3 region has 15 residues. Germline V gene sequence: CDR1 MNHEY, CDR2 SMNVEV (reference sequence). V lost 2 bases, J lost 3 bases, and 10 bases lay in between. CDR3 coding DNA: TGTGCCAGCAGTTTACTCGGACTTTACACCGGGGAGCTGTTTTTT. Translating it yields CASSLLGLYTGELFF.

This chain joins TRBV19 and TRBJ2-7, with 8 bases lining up with TRBD1. Germline V lookup: CDR1 LNHDA, CDR2 SQIVND (reference sequence). The CDR3 is made up of 16 amino acids. V lost 8 bases, J lost 0 bases, and 12 bases stayed unmatched. The CDR3: CASGQGAGRGSYEQYF. In nucleotides, the CDR3 is TGTGCCAGTGGACAGGGCGCGGGACGGGGCTCCTACGAGCAGTACTTC. Complete variable domain (other parts from reference TRBV19 and TRBJ2-7): DGGITQSPKYLFRKEGQNVTLSCEQNLNHDAMYWYRQDPGQGLRLIYYSQIVNDFQKGDIAEGYSVSREKKESFPLTVTSAQKNPTAFYLCASGQGAGRGSYEQYFGPGTRLTVT.

CDR3 DNA sequence: TGTGCCAGCAGGCAGAGGGGGGGAGGTCAGCCCCAGCATTTT. Translated: CASRQRGGGQPQHF. The V and J genes are TRBV7-8 and TRBJ1-5; possibly TRBD1 for D (6 bases). The length of the CDR3 is 14 residues. Trimming stripped 6 bases from V and 6 bases from J, with 15 bases between. From germline, CDR1 is SGHVS and CDR2 FQNEAQ. Combining the CDR3 with reference TRBV7-8 and TRBJ1-5 gives the whole variable domain GAGVSQSPRYKVAKRGQDVALRCDPISGHVSLFWYQQALGQGPEFLTYFQNEAQLDKSGLPSDRFFAERPEGSVSTLKIQRTQQEDSAVYLCASRQRGGGQPQHFGDGTRLSIL.

J is TRBJ2-2 and V is TRBV29-1, with 9 positions matching TRBD1. CDR3 length: 16 residues. Unmatched junction bases numbered 13, after V lost 6 bases and J lost 5 bases. Germline assignment: CDR1 SQVTM and CDR2 ANQGSEA. The CDR3 nucleotides are TGCAGCGTGGGACAGGGACGATGGTATGGGACCGGGGAGCTGTTTTTT. It encodes CSVGQGRWYGTGELFF.

This clone has a handful of counts. The chain couples TRBV24-1 to TRBJ2-7; 9 bases line up with TRBD1. The germline CDR1 and CDR2 sequences are KGHDR and SFDVKD. The CDR3 sequence is 14 residues long. The V segment lost 5 bases and the J segment 6 bases; nucleotides outside the gene matches: 7. CDR3 nucleotide sequence: TGTGCCACCAGTGGGTCGGGACAGGGTGTCGAGCAGTACTTC. Protein product: CATSGSGQGVEQYF.